Given below is one T cell receptor (beta chain) in context. The antigen is unknown. This sample was included in a study of post-analysis software for immune sequencing data. As for the study in general: Relapsing-remitting, secondary progressive and progressive-relapsing multiple sclerosis were all included among the disease courses.

Prepared TCR beta cDNA libraries contained unique molecular identifiers. Between about 1 and 11 million T cells gave rise to some 450,000 cDNA molecules. One entry per CDR3 protein results from TCRdb running MiXCR on the PCR reads. The repertoire holds 750,000 to 950,000 distinct CDR3 sequences, with approximately 53% as singletons. General study points: A few TRBV segments appeared more often in patients than in controls, and TRBV5-6, TRBV5-1 and TRBV20-1 were among these. The study found significantly lower normalized Chao1 diversity in multiple sclerosis patients than in controls.

V dropped 1 base and J dropped 2 bases, with 9 bases sitting between them. CDR3 length: 14 amino acids. The germline V gene encodes CDR1 SGHAT and CDR2 FQNNGV. This receptor was obtained from a girl aged 5 to 17 with multiple sclerosis. The V call is TRBV11-2, the J call TRBJ2-7; D not resolved. Sample: blood. DNA for the CDR3: TGTGCCAGCAGCTTAGTTGCGGAGCCCTACGAGCAGTACTTC. It specifies CASSLVAEPYEQYF. Looking up the rest from reference TRBV11-2 and TRBJ2-7 gives the full variable domain: EAGVAQSPRYKIIEKRQSVAFWCNPISGHATLYWYQQILGQGPKLLIQFQNNGVVDDSQLPKDRFSAERLKGVDSTLKIQPAKLEDSAVYLCASSLVAEPYEQYFGPGTRLTVT.